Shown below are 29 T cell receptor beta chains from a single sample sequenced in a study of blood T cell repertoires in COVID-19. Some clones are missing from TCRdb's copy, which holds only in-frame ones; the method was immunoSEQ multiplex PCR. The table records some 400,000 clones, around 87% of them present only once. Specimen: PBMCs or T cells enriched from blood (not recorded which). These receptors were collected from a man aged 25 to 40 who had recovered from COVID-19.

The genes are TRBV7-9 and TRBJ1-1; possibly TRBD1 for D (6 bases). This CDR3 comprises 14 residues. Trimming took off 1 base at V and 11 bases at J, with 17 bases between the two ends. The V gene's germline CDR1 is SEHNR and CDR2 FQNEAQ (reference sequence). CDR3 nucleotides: TGTGCCAGCAGCTTAGTGGGGGCGAGCGGGGGCGCTTTCTTT. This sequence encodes CASSLVGASGGAFF. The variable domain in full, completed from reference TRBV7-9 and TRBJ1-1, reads DTGVSQNPRHKITKRGQNVTFRCDPISEHNRLYWYRQTLGQGPEFLTYFQNEAQLEKSRLLSDRFSAERPKGSFSTLEIQRTEQGDSAMYLCASSLVGASGGAFFGQGTRLTVV.

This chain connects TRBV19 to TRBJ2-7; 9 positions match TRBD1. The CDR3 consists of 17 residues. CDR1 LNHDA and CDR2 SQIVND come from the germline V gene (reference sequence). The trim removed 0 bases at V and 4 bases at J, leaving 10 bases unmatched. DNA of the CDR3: TGTGCCAGTAGTATAGATCTAAGGGGGACAGGGCGGTACGAGCAGTACTTC. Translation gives CASSIDLRGTGRYEQYF.

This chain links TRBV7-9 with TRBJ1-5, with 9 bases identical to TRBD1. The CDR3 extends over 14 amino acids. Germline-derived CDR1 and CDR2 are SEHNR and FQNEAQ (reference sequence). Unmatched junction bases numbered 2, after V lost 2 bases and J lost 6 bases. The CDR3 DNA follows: TGTGCCAGCAGCTTACCGGGACAGGGTCAGCCCCAGCATTTT. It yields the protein CASSLPGQGQPQHF.

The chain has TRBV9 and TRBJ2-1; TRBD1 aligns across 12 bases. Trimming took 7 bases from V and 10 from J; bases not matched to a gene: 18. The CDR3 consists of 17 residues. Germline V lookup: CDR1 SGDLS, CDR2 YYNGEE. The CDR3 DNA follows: TGTGCCAGCGGTCCCACCTCCGGGACAGGGGGCTTAGGGGAGCAGTTCTTC. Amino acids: CASGPTSGTGGLGEQFF.

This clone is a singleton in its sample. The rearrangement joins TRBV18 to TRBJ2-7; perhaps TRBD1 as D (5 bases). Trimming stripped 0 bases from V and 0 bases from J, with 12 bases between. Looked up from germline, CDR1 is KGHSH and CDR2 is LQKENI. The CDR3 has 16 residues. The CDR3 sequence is CASSPPLRGNSYEQYF. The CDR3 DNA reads TGTGCCAGCTCACCACCGTTAAGGGGAAACTCCTACGAGCAGTACTTC.

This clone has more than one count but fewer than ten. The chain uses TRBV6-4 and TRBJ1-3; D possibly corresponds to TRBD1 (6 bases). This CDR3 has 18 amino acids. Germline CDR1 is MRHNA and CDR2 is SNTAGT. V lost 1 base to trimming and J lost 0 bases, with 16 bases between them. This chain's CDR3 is CASSDWDKSVSSGNTIYF. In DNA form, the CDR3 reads TGTGCCAGCAGTGACTGGGACAAGTCGGTCAGCTCTGGAAACACCATATATTTT.

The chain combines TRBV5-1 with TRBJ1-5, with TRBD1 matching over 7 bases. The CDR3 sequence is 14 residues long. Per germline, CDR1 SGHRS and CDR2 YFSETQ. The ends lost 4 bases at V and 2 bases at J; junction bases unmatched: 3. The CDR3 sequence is CASSIGQGNQPQHF. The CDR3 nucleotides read TGCGCCAGCAGCATAGGACAGGGCAATCAGCCCCAGCATTTT.

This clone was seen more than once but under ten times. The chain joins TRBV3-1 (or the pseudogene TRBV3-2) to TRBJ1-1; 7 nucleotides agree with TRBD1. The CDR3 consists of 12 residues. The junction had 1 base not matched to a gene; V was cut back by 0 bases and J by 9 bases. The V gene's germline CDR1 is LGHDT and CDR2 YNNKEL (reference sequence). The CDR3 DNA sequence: TGTGCCAGCAGCCAAGAGACAGGGAAAGCTTTCTTT. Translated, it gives CASSQETGKAFF.

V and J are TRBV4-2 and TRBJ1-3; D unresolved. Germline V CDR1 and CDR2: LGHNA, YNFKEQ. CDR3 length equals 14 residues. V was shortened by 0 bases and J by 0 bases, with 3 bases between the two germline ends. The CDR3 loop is CASSQEASGNTIYF. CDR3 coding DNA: TGTGCCAGCAGCCAAGAGGCCTCTGGAAACACCATATATTTT.

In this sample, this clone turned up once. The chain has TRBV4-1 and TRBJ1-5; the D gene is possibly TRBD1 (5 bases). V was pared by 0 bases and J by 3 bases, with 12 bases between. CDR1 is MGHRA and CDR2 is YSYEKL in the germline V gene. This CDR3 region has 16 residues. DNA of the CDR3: TGCGCCAGCAGCCAAGAACCGGGGGTGGACAATCAGCCCCAGCATTTT. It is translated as CASSQEPGVDNQPQHF.

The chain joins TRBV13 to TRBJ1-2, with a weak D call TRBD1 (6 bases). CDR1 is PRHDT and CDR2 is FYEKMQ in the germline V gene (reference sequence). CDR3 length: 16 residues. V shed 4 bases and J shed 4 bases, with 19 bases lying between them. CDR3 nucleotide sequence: TGTGCCAGCAGCTCCACCGCCGGACAGTCGGTCTATGGCTACACCTTC. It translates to CASSSTAGQSVYGYTF.

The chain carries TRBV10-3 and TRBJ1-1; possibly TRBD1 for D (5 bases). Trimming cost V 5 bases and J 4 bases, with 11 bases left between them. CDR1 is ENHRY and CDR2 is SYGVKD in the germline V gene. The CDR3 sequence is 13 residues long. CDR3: CAISIQGGTEAFF. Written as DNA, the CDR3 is TGTGCCATCAGTATCCAGGGAGGCACTGAAGCTTTCTTT.

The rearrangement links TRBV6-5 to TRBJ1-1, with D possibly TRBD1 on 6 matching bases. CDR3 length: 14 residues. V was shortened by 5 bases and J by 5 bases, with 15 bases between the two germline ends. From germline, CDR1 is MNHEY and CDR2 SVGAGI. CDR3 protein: CASSREGGLTEAFF. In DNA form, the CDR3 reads TGTGCCAGCAGTAGGGAGGGGGGTCTGACTGAAGCTTTCTTT.

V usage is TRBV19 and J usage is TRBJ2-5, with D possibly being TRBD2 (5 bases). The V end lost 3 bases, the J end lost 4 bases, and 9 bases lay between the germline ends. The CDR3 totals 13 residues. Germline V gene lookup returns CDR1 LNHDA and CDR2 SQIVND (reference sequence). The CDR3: CASSIGGPETQYF. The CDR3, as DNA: TGTGCCAGTAGTATTGGCGGGCCAGAGACCCAGTACTTC.

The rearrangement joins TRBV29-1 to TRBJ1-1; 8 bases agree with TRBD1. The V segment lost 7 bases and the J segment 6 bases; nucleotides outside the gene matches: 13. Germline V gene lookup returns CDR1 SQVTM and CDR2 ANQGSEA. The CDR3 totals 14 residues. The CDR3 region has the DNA TGCAGCGCTTACAGACAGGGGAACAAGGCTGAAGCTTTCTTT. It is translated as CSAYRQGNKAEAFF.

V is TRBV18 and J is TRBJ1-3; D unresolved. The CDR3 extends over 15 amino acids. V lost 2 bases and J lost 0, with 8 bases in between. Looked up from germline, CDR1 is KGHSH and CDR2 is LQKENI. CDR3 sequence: CASSPDRYSGNTIYF. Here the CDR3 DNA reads TGTGCCAGCTCACCAGATAGATACTCTGGAAACACCATATATTTT. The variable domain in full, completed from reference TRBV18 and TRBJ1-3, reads NAGVMQNPRHLVRRRGQEARLRCSPMKGHSHVYWYRQLPEEGLKFMVYLQKENIIDESGMPKERFSAEFPKEGPSILRIQQVVRGDSAAYFCASSPDRYSGNTIYFGEGSWLTVV.

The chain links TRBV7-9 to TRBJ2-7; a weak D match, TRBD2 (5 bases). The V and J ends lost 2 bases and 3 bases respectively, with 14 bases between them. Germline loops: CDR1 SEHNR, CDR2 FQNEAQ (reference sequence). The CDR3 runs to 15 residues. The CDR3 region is CASSLRTRPDYEQYF. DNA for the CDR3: TGTGCCAGCAGCTTAAGAACTAGACCGGACTACGAGCAGTACTTC.

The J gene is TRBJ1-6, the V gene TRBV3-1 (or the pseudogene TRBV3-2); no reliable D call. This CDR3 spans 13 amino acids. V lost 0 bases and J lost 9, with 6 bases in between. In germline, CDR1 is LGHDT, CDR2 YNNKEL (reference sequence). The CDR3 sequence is CASSQDQASPLHF. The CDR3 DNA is TGTGCCAGCAGCCAAGATCAGGCTTCACCCCTCCACTTT.

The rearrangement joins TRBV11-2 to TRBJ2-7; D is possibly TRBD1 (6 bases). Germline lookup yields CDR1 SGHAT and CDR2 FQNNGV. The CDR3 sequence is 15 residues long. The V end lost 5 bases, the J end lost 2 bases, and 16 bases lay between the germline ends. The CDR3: CASSLLTGSTYEQYF. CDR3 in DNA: TGTGCCAGCAGCCTCCTGACAGGTTCCACCTACGAGCAGTACTTC.

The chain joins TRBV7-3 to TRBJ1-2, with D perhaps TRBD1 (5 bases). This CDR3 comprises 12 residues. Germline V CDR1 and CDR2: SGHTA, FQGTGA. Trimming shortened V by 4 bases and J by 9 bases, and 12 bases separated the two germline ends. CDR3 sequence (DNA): TGTGCCAGCAGCTCCTCAGGGAGGAGCTACACCTTC. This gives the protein CASSSSGRSYTF.

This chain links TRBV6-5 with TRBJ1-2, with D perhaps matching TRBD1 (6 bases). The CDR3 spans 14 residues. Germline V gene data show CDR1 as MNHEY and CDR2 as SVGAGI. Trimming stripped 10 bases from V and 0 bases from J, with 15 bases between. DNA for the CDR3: TGTGCCACCCGGGGGGCACGACCTAACTATGGCTACACCTTC. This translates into CATRGARPNYGYTF.

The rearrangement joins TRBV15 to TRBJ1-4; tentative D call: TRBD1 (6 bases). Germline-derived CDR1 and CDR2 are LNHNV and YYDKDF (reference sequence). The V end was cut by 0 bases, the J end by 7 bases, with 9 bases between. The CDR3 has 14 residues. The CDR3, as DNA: TGTGCCACCAGCAGAGAGCGGGGGCTTGAAAAACTGTTTTTT. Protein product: CATSRERGLEKLFF.

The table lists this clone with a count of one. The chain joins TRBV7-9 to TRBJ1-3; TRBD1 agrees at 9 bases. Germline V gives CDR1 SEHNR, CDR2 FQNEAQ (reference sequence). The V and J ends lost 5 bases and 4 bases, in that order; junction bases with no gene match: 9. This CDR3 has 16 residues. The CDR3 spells CASSIRTGEAGNTIYF. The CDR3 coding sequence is TGTGCCAGCAGCATACGGACAGGGGAGGCGGGAAACACCATATATTTT.

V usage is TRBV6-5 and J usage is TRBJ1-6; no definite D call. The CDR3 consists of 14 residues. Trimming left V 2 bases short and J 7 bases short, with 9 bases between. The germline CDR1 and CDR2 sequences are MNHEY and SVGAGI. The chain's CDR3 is CASSYGRENSPLHF. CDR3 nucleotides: TGTGCCAGCAGTTACGGGAGGGAAAATTCACCCCTCCACTTT.

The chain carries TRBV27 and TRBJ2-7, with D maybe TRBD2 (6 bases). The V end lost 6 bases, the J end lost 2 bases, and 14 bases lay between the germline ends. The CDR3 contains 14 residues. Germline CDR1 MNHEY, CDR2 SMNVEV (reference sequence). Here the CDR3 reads CASRDGTGTYEQYF. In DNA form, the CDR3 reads TGTGCCAGCAGAGATGGGACTGGAACCTACGAGCAGTACTTC.

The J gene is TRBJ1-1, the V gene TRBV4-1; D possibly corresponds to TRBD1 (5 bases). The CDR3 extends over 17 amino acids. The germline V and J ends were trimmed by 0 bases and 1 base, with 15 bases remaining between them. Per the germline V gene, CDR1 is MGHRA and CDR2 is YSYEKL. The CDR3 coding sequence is TGCGCCAGCAGCCAAGACCGGTTTCCCGACAGGAACACTGAAGCTTTCTTT. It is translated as CASSQDRFPDRNTEAFF.

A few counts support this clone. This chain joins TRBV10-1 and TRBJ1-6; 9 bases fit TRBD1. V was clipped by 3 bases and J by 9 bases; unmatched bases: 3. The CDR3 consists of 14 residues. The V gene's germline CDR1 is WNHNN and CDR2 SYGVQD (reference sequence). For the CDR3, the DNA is TGCGCCAGCAGTGAAGGGACAGGGACTTCACCCCTCCACTTT. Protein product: CASSEGTGTSPLHF.

This chain's CDR3 is CASSPRGGGLPGNTIYF. The CDR3 DNA reads TGTGCCAGCAGCCCGAGAGGCGGGGGTCTGCCTGGAAACACCATATATTTT. J is TRBJ1-3 and V is TRBV9, with D possibly matching TRBD1 (5 bases). Germline values: CDR1 SGDLS, CDR2 YYNGEE. Trimming pared 4 bases from V and 2 bases from J, leaving 19 bases between. The CDR3 contains 17 residues.

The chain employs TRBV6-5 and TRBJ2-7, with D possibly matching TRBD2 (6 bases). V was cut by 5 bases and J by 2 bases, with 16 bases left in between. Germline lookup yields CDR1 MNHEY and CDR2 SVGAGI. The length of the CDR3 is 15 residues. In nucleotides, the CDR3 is TGTGCCAGCAGTACCGGGACTGCGGGAACCTACGAGCAGTACTTC. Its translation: CASSTGTAGTYEQYF.